This T cell receptor beta chain was found in a study of blood T cell repertoires in COVID-19. Authors' analysis steps: The authors estimated nucleated cell counts from reference gene primer amplification. The repertoire was sequenced with immunoSEQ multiplex PCR; TCRdb's copy has only in-frame clones and lacks some. The V and J calls and clone size come from that table; D and trimming were worked out from the DNA. The sample contains some 140,000 clones, roughly 80% of which appear only once. V was pared by 0 bases and J by 5 bases, with 5 bases of the junction left unmatched. Germline V gives CDR1 MNHEY, CDR2 SVGAGI. The CDR3 covers 16 residues.

Sequenced input: peripheral blood. The chain recombines TRBV6-5 with TRBJ1-5; TRBD1 aligns across 9 bases. The source is a woman aged 70 to 79 with COVID-19, enrolled during active disease. CDR3 loop: CASSYSAGQGYQPQHF. The CDR3 DNA reads as TGTGCCAGCAGTTACTCTGCGGGACAGGGCTATCAGCCCCAGCATTTT.